This is a list of T cell receptor beta chains from one sample in a study of CD8+ T cells in alopecia areata. TCRdb's copy holds only in-frame clones and misses some; the assay was immunoSEQ multiplex PCR. Of about 180,000 clones listed, about 47% are singletons. Sequencing used CD8+ T cells sorted from blood, obtained around week 53, from a patient treated with tofacitinib. These TCRs come from a human donor with alopecia areata. Each CDR3 is given with its conserved first and last residue. The D gene is left open where the match is weak. Size tells how often a clone was seen (once, few, many) or the class of an expanded clone, and some rows leave it out.

j_call v_call clone_size d_call cdr3_nt cdr3_aa
TRBJ2-7 TRBV13 . TRBD1 TGTGCCAGCAGCCTGCGACAGGGAGAACACGAGCAGTACTTC CASSLRQGEHEQYF
TRBJ1-1 TRBV19 . . TGTGCCAGTAGGGATTACGGCACTGAAGCTTTCTTT CASRDYGTEAFF
TRBJ1-2 TRBV9 . TRBD1 TGTGCCAGCAGCGGCGGGACAGCTAACTATGGCTACACCTTC CASSGGTANYGYTF
TRBJ1-1 TRBV6-5 . . TGTGCCAGCAGTAGAGGACAGCCGTCCACTGAAGCTTTCTTT CASSRGQPSTEAFF
TRBJ1-2 TRBV27 . TRBD1 TGTGCCAGCAGTTTATTGGGACAGGGTGACTTCAGGGGGTATGGCTACACCTTC CASSLLGQGDFRGYGYTF
TRBJ1-1 TRBV11-2 . . TGTGCCAGCAGCGCCGGGGTATCGAACACTGAAGCTTTCTTT CASSAGVSNTEAFF
TRBJ2-1 TRBV2 . . TGTGCCACCGGAGGGACAGAGTACAATGAGCAGTTCTTC CATGGTEYNEQFF
TRBJ1-1 TRBV12-5 few . TGTGCTAGTGGTTTGAGGACGAACACTGAAGCTTTCTTT CASGLRTNTEAFF
TRBJ1-2 TRBV5-1 . TRBD1 TGCGCCAGCAGCTTGGCCAGGGGGAGCTATGGCTACACCTTC CASSLARGSYGYTF
TRBJ2-7 TRBV5-1 . . TGCGCCAGCAGGGTACCGGGCTCCTACGAGCAGTACTTC CASRVPGSYEQYF
TRBJ1-2 TRBV15 . TRBD1 TGTGCCACCAGCAGAGATCGGGGGACAGGCATCACGGATGGCTACACCTTC CATSRDRGTGITDGYTF
TRBJ2-1 TRBV5-6 . . TGTGCCAGCAGCTTGCCCAGGATGGGAAATGAGCAGTTCTTC CASSLPRMGNEQFF
TRBJ2-7 TRBV30 once TRBD1 TGTGCCTGGAGTGTAACAGGGGCCTACGAGCAGTACTTC CAWSVTGAYEQYF
TRBJ2-7 TRBV19 few . TGTGCCAGTAGTATGGGGCCGACCTACGAGCAGTACTTC CASSMGPTYEQYF
TRBJ2-1 TRBV6-5 . . TGTGCCAGCAGTTACGGGGGCGACAATGAGCAGTTCTTC CASSYGGDNEQFF
TRBJ2-3 TRBV2 . TRBD2 TGTGCTACGGGGACTAGTGTAGATACGCAGTATTTT CATGTSVDTQYF
TRBJ2-2 TRBV4-2 once TRBD1 TGTGCCAGCAGCCAAGGGACAGGGGACACCGGGGAGCTGTTTTTT CASSQGTGDTGELFF
TRBJ2-1 TRBV19 . . TGTGCCAGTACAGGGGAGGCAGGTGAGCAGTTCTTC CASTGEAGEQFF
TRBJ2-2 TRBV25-1 . . TGTGCCAGCAGTCAGGTCCTCACCGGGGAGCTGTTTTTT CASSQVLTGELFF
TRBJ2-1 TRBV7-9 few . TGTGCCAGCAGTTTAGGGTTCGGGGCTTCGAGCTCCTACAATGAGCAGTTCTTC CASSLGFGASSSYNEQFF
TRBJ2-5 TRBV29-1 few . TGCAGCGTTGAAGATTCGGGCAGGAGTGGGACCCAGTACTTC CSVEDSGRSGTQYF
TRBJ1-1 TRBV4-3 . . TGCGCCAGCAGCCAGTTAGGTGGGGGCACTGAAGCTTTCTTT CASSQLGGGTEAFF
TRBJ2-6 TRBV4-3 few TRBD2 TGCGCCAGCAGCCCTAGCGGGGGGGCTGGGGCCAACGTCCTGACTTTC CASSPSGGAGANVLTF